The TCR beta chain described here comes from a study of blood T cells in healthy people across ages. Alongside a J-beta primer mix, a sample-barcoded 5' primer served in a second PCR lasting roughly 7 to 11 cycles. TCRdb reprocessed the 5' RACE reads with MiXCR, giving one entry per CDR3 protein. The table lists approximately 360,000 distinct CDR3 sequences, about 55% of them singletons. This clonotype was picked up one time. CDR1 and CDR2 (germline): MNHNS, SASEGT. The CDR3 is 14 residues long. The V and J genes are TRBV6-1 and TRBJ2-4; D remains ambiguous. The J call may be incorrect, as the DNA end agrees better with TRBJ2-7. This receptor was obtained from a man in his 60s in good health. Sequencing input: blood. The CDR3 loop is CASSESGIIYEQYF. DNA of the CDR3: TGTGCCAGCAGTGAATCCGGTATTATCTACGAGCAGTACTTC.